The TCR beta chain under discussion was sequenced for a study of CD8 T cells in Susac syndrome. An amount of RNA that ranged from roughly 0.45 to 1 ug was reverse transcribed with random hexamers. TCRdb independently ran MiXCR on the immunoSEQ multiplex PCR reads; one entry per CDR3 protein. The sample records some 300,000 distinct CDR3 sequences, roughly 85% being singletons. The patients serving as multiple sclerosis controls were treatment-naive. They had stable or active relapsing-remitting disease and fulfilled revised McDonald criteria. In contrast to the negatively isolated CD8+ and CD4+ T cells, TEMRA cells were FACS-enriched. This CDR3 has 15 amino acids. Per the germline V gene, CDR1 is SGHAT and CDR2 is FQNNGV. Trimming took 3 bases from V and 2 from J, leaving 11 bases between them.

The genes are TRBV11-2 and TRBJ2-1; possible D gene TRBD1, 6 bases. Input material: CD8+ T cells from PBMCs. This TCR was sampled from a human donor with multiple sclerosis. The CDR3 sequence: CASSFRTAPYNEQFF. Written as DNA, the CDR3 is TGTGCCAGCAGCTTTCGGACAGCACCCTACAATGAGCAGTTCTTC.